One sample yielded the 17 T cell receptor beta chains listed below, sequenced in a study of radiation and T cells in renal cell carcinoma. The time point here: blood 4 weeks post-SBRT, at nephrectomy. Indicated treatment: 15 Gy SBRT to primary tumor, nephrectomy 4 weeks later. Clones were read by immunoSEQ multiplex PCR, and TCRdb kept only the in-frame ones, dropping some. The profile shows under 100,000 clones, over 80% of them singletons. The source material was blood, sampled from a patient whose treatment included radiotherapy and nephrectomy. Receptors were obtained from a man aged 45-60 years with renal cell carcinoma.

The V and J genes are TRBV27 and TRBJ1-1; the D is unclear. This CDR3 is 15 amino acids long. Germline V gene sequence: CDR1 MNHEY, CDR2 SMNVEV (reference sequence). The ends were cut back, 2 bases at V and 1 base at J, with 11 bases in the middle. The CDR3 DNA reads TGTGCCAGCAGTTTACTTGACGGCCGGAACACTGAAGCTTTCTTT. Its protein is CASSLLDGRNTEAFF.

The chain couples TRBV19 to TRBJ1-2; D is undetermined. The CDR3 is 14 amino acids. Germline CDR1 reads LNHDA; CDR2 reads SQIVND (reference sequence). Trimming left V 6 bases short and J 3 bases short, with 14 bases between. CDR3 region: CASRGIIADYGYTF. CDR3 bases: TGTGCCAGTAGGGGCATAATCGCAGACTATGGCTACACCTTC.

This clone was detected only a few times. V and J are TRBV7-9 and TRBJ1-4, with 8 nucleotides matching TRBD1. The CDR3 runs 13 residues. Per the germline V gene, CDR1 is SEHNR and CDR2 is FQNEAQ (reference sequence). V gave up 6 bases and J gave up 7 bases; unmatched junction bases: 4. The CDR3 DNA is TGTGCCAGCAGGTCAGGGGGCAGTGAAAAACTGTTTTTT. Encoded protein: CASRSGGSEKLFF.

CDR3 nucleotide sequence: TGTGCCAGCAGCTTGGCCACGGCGGAGACCCAGTACTTC. Translating it yields CASSLATAETQYF. V is TRBV5-4 and J is TRBJ2-5, with D uncertain. This CDR3 comprises 13 residues. Trimming cost V 0 bases and J 5 bases, with 8 bases left between them. From germline, CDR1 is SGHNT and CDR2 YYREEE (reference sequence). The full variable domain, completed using reference TRBV5-4 and TRBJ2-5, is ETGVTQSPTHLIKTRGQQVTLRCSSQSGHNTVSWYQQALGQGPQFIFQYYREEENGRGNFPPRFSGLQFPNYSSELNVNALELDDSALYLCASSLATAETQYFGPGTRLLVL.

The V gene is TRBV29-1, the J gene TRBJ2-5; 11 bases align to TRBD2. The J call is uncertain, as TRBJ2-7 better fits the DNA end. Germline assignment: CDR1 SQVTM and CDR2 ANQGSEA. The CDR3 has 13 residues. The CDR3 nucleotides read TGCAGCGTCACAGGGACTAGCGGCTACGAGCAGTACTTC. It is translated as CSVTGTSGYEQYF.

This clone was recorded a few times. This sequence joins TRBV11-1 and TRBJ2-7; D might be TRBD2 (7 bases). Trimming took 4 bases from V and 3 from J, leaving 13 bases between them. There are 14 residues in the CDR3. CDR1 and CDR2 (germline): SGHAT, FQDESV (reference sequence). This CDR3 reads CASSSSRGGYEQYF. DNA for the CDR3: TGTGCCAGCAGCTCCTCTAGGGGGGGCTACGAGCAGTACTTC. The full variable domain, completed using reference TRBV11-1 and TRBJ2-7, is EAEVAQSPRYKITEKSQAVAFWCDPISGHATLYWYRQILGQGPELLVQFQDESVVDDSQLPKDRFSAERLKGVDSTLKIQPAELGDSAMYLCASSSSRGGYEQYFGPGTRLTVT.

Judged by abundance, this clone is medium-sized. The chain recombines TRBV21-1 with TRBJ1-1. TRBV21-1 is tagged as a pseudogene. The CDR3 is 14 amino acids. The CDR3, as DNA: TGTGCCACCCCGAGAAGGACGAAATTTGGGACGGCTTTCTTT. This sequence encodes CATPRRTKFGTAFF.

The table lists this clone with a few counts. The chain combines TRBV18 with TRBJ2-3; 8 nucleotides match TRBD2. V lost 6 bases and J lost 12; bases outside the gene matches: 8. The CDR3 loop spans 12 amino acids. Per germline, CDR1 KGHSH and CDR2 LQKENI. CDR3 nucleotide sequence: TGTGCCAGCTCGTCGACTAGCGCTCTCCAGTATTTT. This translates into CASSSTSALQYF.

This chain connects TRBV28 to TRBJ2-1; D gene ambiguous. V was pared by 7 bases and J by 10 bases, with 14 bases between. The germline V gene has CDR1 MDHEN and CDR2 SYDVKM. CDR3 size: 12 residues. DNA of the CDR3: TGTGCCAGCACCCTCAGTCCCCGGGAGCAGTTCTTC. Amino acids: CASTLSPREQFF.

This sequence joins TRBV6-5 and TRBJ2-7; either TRBD1 or TRBD2 may supply D (5 bases each). The CDR3 has 12 residues. Germline V gene data show CDR1 as MNHEY and CDR2 as SVGAGI. The V and J ends lost 5 bases and 8 bases respectively, with 13 bases between them. The CDR3 bases are TGTGCCAGCAGTGGGACGGGTACACAGCAGTACTTC. It codes for CASSGTGTQQYF.

CDR3 DNA sequence: TGTGCCAGCAGTTACCGAGGGGGGAGCACAGATACGCAGTATTTT. Residues: CASSYRGGSTDTQYF. The J gene is TRBJ2-3, the V gene TRBV6-5; TRBD1 or TRBD2 may be the D gene (6 bases each). Trimming took 2 bases from V and 0 from J, leaving 9 bases between them. Germline values: CDR1 MNHEY, CDR2 SVGAGI. The CDR3 is 15 amino acids.

Many counts were recorded for this clone. The J gene is TRBJ1-1, the V gene TRBV18; TRBD1 might be the D (5 bases). In germline, CDR1 is KGHSH, CDR2 LQKENI. V lost 3 bases to trimming and J lost 1 base, with 12 bases between them. There are 15 residues in the CDR3. The CDR3 here is CASSPSGGWNTEAFF. CDR3 nucleotide sequence: TGTGCCAGCTCACCCTCTGGGGGATGGAACACTGAAGCTTTCTTT. Combining the CDR3 with reference TRBV18 and TRBJ1-1 gives the whole variable domain NAGVMQNPRHLVRRRGQEARLRCSPMKGHSHVYWYRQLPEEGLKFMVYLQKENIIDESGMPKERFSAEFPKEGPSILRIQQVVRGDSAAYFCASSPSGGWNTEAFFGQGTRLTVV.

The V and J genes are TRBV6-5 and TRBJ2-2; 10 bases line up with TRBD1. Germline CDR1 and CDR2: MNHEY and SVGAGI. The CDR3 totals 14 residues. The V segment lost 6 bases and the J segment 5 bases; nucleotides outside the gene matches: 3. This chain's CDR3 is CASRWTGGTGELFF. The CDR3 DNA sequence: TGTGCCAGCAGGTGGACAGGGGGAACCGGGGAGCTGTTTTTT.

The chain combines TRBV6-6 with TRBJ1-5; the D is unclear. Trimming took off 2 bases at V and 3 bases at J, with 11 bases between the two ends. The germline CDR1 and CDR2 sequences are MNHNY and SVGAGI (reference sequence). The CDR3 extends over 15 amino acids. CDR3 bases: TGTGCCAGCAGTTACGGTTTCCCCACCAATCAGCCCCAGCATTTT. It encodes CASSYGFPTNQPQHF.

The chain combines TRBV7-9 with TRBJ2-7; 8 bases agree with TRBD1. The CDR3 consists of 14 residues. Germline loops: CDR1 SEHNR, CDR2 FQNEAQ (reference sequence). The V gene end was trimmed by 8 bases and the J gene end by 2 bases; junction bases not matched to a gene: 8. The CDR3 is CASSGQDSAYEQYF. The CDR3 DNA follows: TGTGCCAGCTCGGGACAGGATTCAGCCTACGAGCAGTACTTC.

The CDR3 nucleotides read TGTGCCAGCAGTCACCCAGGGGGCAGGAACACTGAAGCTTTCTTT. Amino acid sequence: CASSHPGGRNTEAFF. The chain couples TRBV5-5 to TRBJ1-1; 8 bases are a match to TRBD1. Germline V gene sequence: CDR1 SGHKS, CDR2 YYEKEE (reference sequence). Trimming took 5 bases from V and 1 from J; bases not matched to a gene: 7. The CDR3 covers 15 residues.

This chain joins TRBV6-1 and TRBJ1-2; TRBD1 matches 11 bases. The V gene's germline CDR1 is MNHNS and CDR2 SASEGT. CDR3 length: 13 amino acids. J was trimmed by 8 bases and V by 6 bases; bases with no gene match: 5. CDR3 loop: CASRDRGLWGYTF. CDR3 sequence (DNA): TGTGCCAGCAGGGACAGGGGGCTTTGGGGCTACACCTTC.